This entry features one T cell receptor beta chain sequence. No cognate antigen has been identified for it. No clone much larger than this one lies a single base away; base qualities are absent. Including cysteine and phenylalanine, the CDR3 has 17 amino acids. Left in the record is the CDR3 DNA by itself, 51 bases read in frame from the first base. V lost 2 bases and J lost 4 bases, and the count of bases not matched to a germline gene is 10. CDR1 and CDR2 (SGHVS, FQNEAQ) derive from the germline V gene. The sample belongs to a study of CD4 T cells in relation to SARS-CoV-2 and coronaviruses (dated by TCRdb to the early 2020s). Background on the whole study: In the ViraFEST assay, PBMCs were cultured with antigen for less than 12 days, after which TCR beta CDR3s were sequenced to identify clonal expansions specific to the antigen. An HIV-1 Nef peptide pool or a no-peptide culture served as the negative reference condition. Shared crossreactive spike epitopes were mapped to their HLA restriction using patient-derived lymphoblastoid cell lines. At the level of individual TCR clonotypes, the study measured memory CD4+ T cell crossreactivity between SARS-CoV-2 spike protein and common cold coronavirus spike proteins. The Adaptive Biotechnologies TCR-sequencing kit was used to sequence samples from three pre-COVID donors and the naive versus memory experiments, while other data came from Illumina-based sequencing. For other donors in the study, expansion assays were sequenced with a different, Illumina-based TCR-beta assay. On the study overall, not on this receptor specifically: Pre-pandemic and post-infection samples were not both contributed by any donor, so tracing of the source of pre-existing responses was limited. In approximately 60% of donors, memory CD4+ clonotypes turned up that crossrecognized SARS-CoV-2 and at least one common cold coronavirus spike. Crossreactive clones showed significantly weaker SARS-CoV-2-driven expansion than monoreactive clones, consistent with antigenic imprinting. Small numbers of patients and of tested TCRs limited the study. Crossreactivity analysis was centred on spike protein, so crossreactivity against other viral proteins was not assessed.

Library construction relied on the immunoSEQ multiplex PCR assay. The original pipeline was this. During preprocessing, nonproductive sequences were removed, as were CDR3s that did not start with C, did not end with F or W, or were shorter than 7 amino acids. Antigen-specific clonotypes were called with the MANAFEST web app on the basis of expansion relative to the reference and to other culture wells. A clone was considered positive if significant expansion relative to the reference culture was observed in 2 of 3 replicate wells at an FDR below 0.05. Positive clones also required significant expansion versus all other tandem wells and an odds ratio above 5. CDR3 homology was quantified as pairwise Levenshtein distance, calculated with the stringdist R package after three terminal residues were trimmed from each end. Here the immuneACCESS table is served through TCRdb, limited to in-frame sequences with V and J called. Missing clones are a known gap in these copies; in checked studies unresolved V genes cover under half, and the rest lacks a known reason. V and J calls and clone size are as listed in that table; D and trimming were resolved from the DNA. This sample gives about 18,000 clones in total; about 72% of them show up just once. The ten biggest clones cover under 35% of the sample.

CD4+ T cells from unexposed donors were collected before the COVID-19 pandemic (2011-2018). After more than 9 days of culture, CD4+ T cells were isolated with the EasySep CD4+ T cell isolation kit. As cell numbers permitted, CD4+ T cells from unexposed donors were tested for reactivity to SARS-CoV-2 S and N and to four common cold coronavirus spike pools. PBMCs were cultured at around 2 million per well in IMDM supplemented with 5% human AB serum and 9 to 10 IU/ml IL-2. Half of the culture medium was replaced with fresh IL-2-containing medium on days 3 and 7. In general, every peptide culture condition was set up in three replicate wells. Leukapheresis product for the unexposed donors was bought commercially. PBMCs were isolated from leukapheresis product or whole blood by Ficoll-Paque PLUS gradient centrifugation. PBMCs were either used fresh in the expansion assay or cryopreserved at -140 degrees C. The QIAamp Micro DNA Kit was used to extract genomic DNA from the CD4+ T cells.

The sequence links TRBV7-8 to TRBJ1-5, with 8 central nucleotides matching TRBD1. The TCR comes from a human donor in good health. Sequenced: CD4+ T cells from PBMCs, cultured in vitro. The encoded CDR3 is CASSLTPQGAGNQPQHF. In nucleotides, the sequence is TGTGCCAGCAGCTTAACGCCCCAGGGGGCTGGGAATCAGCCCCAGCATTTT.